Following are 5 T cell receptor beta chains from one sample sequenced in a study of identical twins. TCRdb itself ran the 5' RACE reads through MiXCR, one entry per CDR3 protein. The sample records around 480,000 distinct CDR3 sequences, 13% to 15% being singletons. This same sample was also taken into another study, of yellow fever vaccine responses in identical twins.

The sequencing sample was made of CD4+ T cells sorted from blood. All receptors derive from a woman aged 18-30 years in good health.

In this sample, this clonotype turned up many times. V and J are TRBV7-9 and TRBJ2-5; maybe TRBD1 (5 bases). Trimming took 5 bases from V and 5 from J, leaving 12 bases between them. The germline CDR1 and CDR2 sequences are SEHNR and FQNEAQ (reference sequence). This CDR3 has 13 amino acids. The CDR3 nucleotides read TGTGCCAGCAGCATGACAGTGCCGGAGACCCAGTACTTC. Translation gives CASSMTVPETQYF.

This clonotype was seen many times. The chain is built from TRBV20-1 and TRBJ1-3; no reliable D call. CDR1 and CDR2 from the germline V gene are DFQATT and SNEGSKA (reference sequence). The length of the CDR3 is 14 residues. V was trimmed by 6 bases and J by 0 bases, leaving 12 bases between them. Here the CDR3 reads CSAADRVSGNTIYF. The DNA for the CDR3 is TGCAGTGCCGCCGATAGAGTCTCTGGAAACACCATATATTTT.

The J gene is TRBJ2-7, the V gene TRBV7-6; D call uncertain. With 1 base removed from V and 5 bases from J, the gap between germline ends came to 15 bases. CDR3 length: 15 residues. Germline V gives CDR1 SGHVS, CDR2 FNYEAQ. The CDR3 DNA reads as TGTGCCAGCAGCTTAGGACTTAAACCAGGAGACGAGCAGTACTTC. Amino acids: CASSLGLKPGDEQYF.

This clonotype was seen a handful of times. This sequence joins TRBV25-1 and TRBJ2-1; 7 bases are a match to TRBD1. V lost 3 bases to trimming and J lost 9 bases; unmatched junction nucleotides: 8. Per the germline V gene, CDR1 is MGHDK and CDR2 is SYGVNS. The CDR3 consists of 14 residues. The CDR3 reads CASSEFRGGSEQFF. CDR3 in DNA: TGTGCCAGCAGTGAGTTCAGAGGGGGCAGTGAGCAGTTCTTC.

This clonotype occurred a few times. CDR3 DNA sequence: TGTGCCAGTAGTACGAGGGGGCAGGGGACCCAGTACTTC. Translating gives CASSTRGQGTQYF. The chain combines TRBV19 with TRBJ2-5, with 7 bases that match TRBD1. The germline V gene has CDR1 LNHDA and CDR2 SQIVND (reference sequence). J gave up 7 bases and V 4 bases, and 6 bases lay outside the gene matches. The CDR3 is made up of 13 amino acids.